These T cell receptor beta chains were read from a single sample in a study of cytotoxic CD8 clonotypes in ibrutinib-treated CLL. Libraries were prepared by immunoSEQ multiplex PCR; TCRdb keeps only in-frame clonotypes and omits some of them. The sample lists around 76,000 clones; approximately 87% were seen once. The sample consisted of PBMCs, taken after 24 months of ibrutinib treatment. The receptor set was obtained from a human donor with chronic lymphocytic leukemia. Both conserved end residues are part of each CDR3. D genes are given only for firm matches. Clone size is stated in some rows and not others, as once, few, many or a class when expanded.

d_call j_call v_call clone_size cdr3_aa
- TRBJ2-7 TRBV6-4 - CASTLRDNRYEQYF
- TRBJ1-4 TRBV7-9 - CASSLAGTGEKLFF
- TRBJ2-7 TRBV7-2 once CASSPLHEQYF
TRBD2 TRBJ2-7 TRBV7-2 - CASSRRTSGDYEQYF
- TRBJ1-5 TRBV25-1 few CASSGGAAQHF
- TRBJ2-1 TRBV29-1 - CSAREIDEQFF
- TRBJ1-5 TRBV5-4 few CASSQEGSGLIGQHF
TRBD2 TRBJ2-7 TRBV7-2 - CASSISSGQAYEQYF
- TRBJ1-2 TRBV6-5 - CASSPVSAGGYTF
- TRBJ1-3 TRBV29-1 - CSAGQTGNTIYF
- TRBJ1-2 TRBV15 - CATSRDPATNYGYTF
TRBD1 TRBJ2-1 TRBV18 once CASSPPGTGYNEQFF
TRBD1 TRBJ2-7 TRBV7-6 - CASSRRQGNYYEQYF
TRBD1 TRBJ2-5 TRBV7-8 - CASSLVGTGQETQYF
- TRBJ1-5 TRBV11-2 - CASSLDGDSNQPQHF
- TRBJ2-1 TRBV28 - CASRTVGGTTINEQFF
- TRBJ1-2 TRBV6-6 - CASSYRESYGYTF
- TRBJ2-1 TRBV2 - CASSFRLSYNEQFF
- TRBJ2-7 TRBV7-3 - CASREMAEQYF
- TRBJ2-1 TRBV5-1 - CASSLVGEPYNEQFF
- TRBJ2-2 TRBV9 - CASSVASTNTGELFF
TRBD1 TRBJ1-5 TRBV10-3 - CASGTDGSNQPQHF
TRBD1 TRBJ2-1 TRBV6-1 - CASSDRGYNEQFF
TRBD1 TRBJ2-3 TRBV29-1 - CSADGTGDTDTQYF
- TRBJ2-3 TRBV11-1 - CASSVRQAITDTQYF
TRBD2 TRBJ2-3 TRBV2 - CASGSVGGPTDTQYF
TRBD2 TRBJ2-6 TRBV5-1 - CASSLWTSGSSGANVLTF
TRBD1 TRBJ1-2 TRBV28 - CASRSGGLYGYTF
TRBD1 TRBJ1-5 TRBV7-3 - CASSRGQGCNQPQHF
TRBD1 TRBJ1-1 TRBV2 - CASRRDRLTEAFF
- TRBJ2-5 TRBV5-1 - CASTLVGGRVETQYF
- TRBJ2-4 TRBV9 - CASSPIGSSNIQYF
- TRBJ2-5 TRBV9 - CASSVGQWETQYF
TRBD1 TRBJ2-7 TRBV7-2 - CANSRGGTGAYEQYF